These T cell receptor beta chains were read from a single sample in a study of blood T cell repertoires in COVID-19. Using immunoSEQ multiplex PCR, the repertoire was profiled, and TCRdb retains in-frame clones only, with some absent. The data hold 200,000 to 250,000 clones, with about 87% observed a single time. Input material: peripheral blood. These receptors came from a young man with COVID-19, enrolled during active disease. Each CDR3 is given with its conserved first and last residue. D genes are given only for firm matches. Only some rows state a clone size, as once, few, many or a class for expanded clones.

j_call	clone_size	d_call	v_call	cdr3_aa	cdr3_nt
TRBJ2-2	once	TRBD1	TRBV3-1/TRBV3-2	CASSPTDRGFTGELFF	TGTGCCAGCAGCCCGACGGACAGGGGATTTACCGGGGAGCTGTTTTTT
TRBJ1-1	.	TRBD1	TRBV10-3	CAISGQGNTEAFF	TGTGCCATCAGCGGACAGGGCAACACTGAAGCTTTCTTT
TRBJ2-7	.	.	TRBV5-1	CASSLVGRPYEQYF	TGCGCCAGCAGCTTGGTAGGCAGGCCCTACGAGCAGTACTTC
TRBJ2-2	.	TRBD2	TRBV2	CASSVRERGSIGELFF	TGTGCCAGCAGTGTGCGGGAGCGGGGTAGCATCGGGGAGCTGTTTTTT
TRBJ1-6	.	.	TRBV13	CASSLERPWGRAQHSPLHF	TGTGCCAGCAGCTTGGAGCGACCCTGGGGCAGGGCGCAGCATTCACCCCTCCACTTT
TRBJ2-1	.	.	TRBV27	CASSLRGGEDEQFF	TGTGCCAGCAGTCTACGAGGGGGAGAGGATGAGCAGTTCTTC
TRBJ2-2	.	TRBD1	TRBV4-3	CASSQGPPGQGTGELFF	TGCGCCAGCAGCCAAGGGCCCCCGGGACAGGGGACCGGGGAGCTGTTTTTT
TRBJ1-2	.	.	TRBV4-3	CASSQETRGQNYGYTF	TGCGCCAGCAGCCAAGAAACCAGGGGCCAGAACTATGGCTACACCTTC
TRBJ2-3	once	TRBD2	TRBV5-1	CASSLRAGVGADTQYF	TGCGCCAGCAGCTTGCGGGCGGGGGTCGGCGCAGATACGCAGTATTTT
TRBJ2-1	.	.	TRBV7-9	CASSLGSHNEQFF	TGTGCCAGCAGCCTCGGGAGTCACAATGAGCAGTTCTTC
TRBJ1-1	.	TRBD1	TRBV12-3/TRBV12-4	CASAPTGGTEAFF	TGTGCCAGCGCACCGACAGGGGGCACTGAAGCTTTCTTT
TRBJ2-5	once	.	TRBV24-1	CATSDFVAGQETQYF	TGTGCCACCAGTGATTTCGTTGCGGGGCAAGAGACCCAGTACTTC
TRBJ1-6	.	TRBD1	TRBV30	CAWSPHWDRDNSPLHF	TGTGCCTGGAGTCCCCATTGGGACAGGGATAATTCACCCCTCCACTTT
TRBJ1-5	.	.	TRBV6-5	CASSKSERYNQPQHF	TGTGCCAGCAGCAAGAGTGAGAGGTACAATCAGCCCCAGCATTTT
TRBJ1-4	few	.	TRBV7-2	CASTRKGGEKLFF	TGTGCCAGCACCCGGAAGGGGGGGGAAAAACTGTTTTTT
TRBJ1-2	.	.	TRBV6-5	CASSYSIAVSNYGYTF	TGTGCCAGCAGTTACTCGATAGCAGTTTCTAACTATGGCTACACCTTC
TRBJ1-2	.	.	TRBV3-1/TRBV3-2	CASSPWERTNYGYTF	TGTGCCAGCAGCCCTTGGGAGCGCACTAACTATGGCTACACCTTC
TRBJ1-5	once	TRBD1	TRBV2	CASSPRPGQSQHF	TGTGCCAGCAGCCCAAGGCCGGGACAGTCCCAGCATTTT
TRBJ2-7	few	.	TRBV27	CASRPMDSYEQYF	TGTGCCAGCAGACCGATGGACAGCTACGAGCAGTACTTC
TRBJ2-7	.	TRBD2	TRBV10-3	CAISGTSAYEQYF	TGTGCCATCAGTGGGACTAGCGCCTACGAGCAGTACTTC
TRBJ2-7	.	TRBD1	TRBV5-1	CASSPNGQESYEQYF	TGCGCCAGCAGCCCCAATGGACAGGAGAGCTACGAGCAGTACTTC
TRBJ2-5	few	TRBD1	TRBV5-1	CASSKGQGMETQYF	TGCGCCAGCAGCAAGGGACAGGGTATGGAGACCCAGTACTTC
TRBJ1-5	.	.	TRBV28	CASSLSGLGNQPQHF	TGTGCCAGCAGTTTATCAGGGCTGGGCAATCAGCCCCAGCATTTT
TRBJ2-1	.	.	TRBV7-2	CAIRDYNEQFF	TGTGCCATCCGGGACTACAATGAGCAGTTCTTC
TRBJ2-7	once	TRBD1	TRBV6-1	CASSDWDRGREQYF	TGTGCCAGCAGTGATTGGGACAGGGGTCGCGAGCAGTACTTC
TRBJ2-1	.	.	TRBV7-2	CASSFTTGQLYNEQFF	TGTGCCAGCAGCTTTACAACGGGACAACTCTACAATGAGCAGTTCTTC
TRBJ1-2	.	TRBD1	TRBV24-1	CATSDPAGGRGGYTF	TGTGCCACCAGTGACCCGGCAGGGGGAAGAGGGGGCTACACCTTC
TRBJ1-1	.	.	TRBV19	CASTPRGGLGEAFF	TGTGCCAGTACTCCACGGGGGGGATTAGGTGAAGCTTTCTTT
TRBJ2-4	.	.	TRBV7-9	CASSLVQGDIQYF	TGTGCCAGCAGCTTAGTACAGGGAGACATTCAGTACTTC
TRBJ1-5	.	TRBD1	TRBV2	CASRNRGDQPQHF	TGTGCCAGCAGAAACAGGGGAGATCAGCCCCAGCATTTT
TRBJ2-7	.	TRBD2	TRBV24-1	CATSDRGLAGEGEQYF	TGTGCCACCAGTGATAGAGGACTAGCGGGAGAGGGTGAGCAGTACTTC
TRBJ2-7	.	.	TRBV6-5	CASTVRSYEQYF	TGTGCCAGCACCGTCAGATCCTACGAGCAGTACTTC
TRBJ2-2	.	TRBD1	TRBV4-3	CASSPDRGNTGELFF	TGCGCCAGCAGCCCTGACAGGGGTAACACCGGGGAGCTGTTTTTT
TRBJ2-2	.	.	TRBV30	CAWTSGGTGELFF	TGTGCCTGGACTTCAGGAGGGACCGGGGAGCTGTTTTTT
TRBJ2-7	.	.	TRBV11-2	CASSLATVPAEQYF	TGTGCCAGCAGCTTAGCGACAGTTCCGGCCGAGCAGTACTTC
TRBJ2-2	.	TRBD1	TRBV5-4	CASRTGTGEISGELFF	TGTGCCAGCAGAACCGGGACAGGGGAAATCAGCGGGGAGCTGTTTTTT
TRBJ2-1	.	.	TRBV7-9	CASSLGGVNEQFF	TGTGCCAGCAGCTTAGGGGGCGTGAATGAGCAGTTCTTC
TRBJ1-3	.	TRBD1	TRBV3-1/TRBV3-2	CASSLSRGIWGNTIYF	TGTGCCAGCAGCTTATCCAGGGGGATCTGGGGAAACACCATATATTTT
TRBJ2-1	once	.	TRBV27	CASSYGTSNEQFF	TGTGCCAGCAGTTACGGGACTTCGAATGAGCAGTTCTTC
TRBJ2-3	.	TRBD1	TRBV5-6	CASSLGQGHTDTQYF	TGTGCCAGCAGCTTGGGACAGGGGCACACAGATACGCAGTATTTT
TRBJ2-7	.	TRBD2	TRBV5-1	CASRPGLPYEQYF	TGCGCCAGCAGACCGGGACTACCCTACGAGCAGTACTTC
TRBJ1-1	.	.	TRBV7-2	CASSQARQRTAEAFF	TGTGCCAGCAGCCAAGCCCGACAGAGGACCGCTGAAGCTTTCTTT
TRBJ1-1	.	.	TRBV10-3	CAISVGEGNTEAFF	TGTGCCATCAGTGTTGGGGAGGGAAACACTGAAGCTTTCTTT
TRBJ2-3	.	TRBD2	TRBV7-2	CASRLLTGGIDTQYF	TGTGCCAGCAGGCTTCTAACGGGGGGTATTGATACGCAGTATTTT
TRBJ1-2	.	.	TRBV7-2	CASSLAWNQLYGYTF	TGTGCCAGCAGCTTAGCGTGGAACCAACTATATGGCTACACCTTC
TRBJ2-5	.	TRBD1	TRBV6-2/TRBV6-3	CASSWSTGGRQETQYF	TGTGCCAGCAGTTGGTCGACAGGGGGGCGGCAAGAGACCCAGTACTTC
TRBJ1-2	.	.	TRBV14	CASSPTRQSLYDYTF	TGTGCCAGCAGCCCGACCCGACAGTCCCTTTATGACTACACCTTC
TRBJ1-5	.	.	TRBV5-1	CASSLVPGEGTSNQPQHF	TGCGCCAGCAGCTTGGTTCCAGGGGAGGGGACAAGCAATCAGCCCCAGCATTTT
TRBJ2-2	.	.	TRBV6-6	CASTKEGRGELFF	TGTGCCAGCACCAAAGAAGGGAGAGGGGAGCTGTTTTTT
TRBJ2-1	.	.	TRBV24-1	CATSEAYSSVRFF	TGTGCCACCAGCGAAGCCTACTCTAGCGTCCGGTTCTTC
TRBJ1-3	.	.	TRBV10-3	CAISESIQGNTIYF	TGTGCCATCAGTGAGTCGATACAGGGAAACACCATATATTTT
TRBJ1-5	.	TRBD1	TRBV6-2/TRBV6-3	CASSYWGQPNQPQHF	TGTGCCAGCAGTTACTGGGGACAGCCAAATCAGCCCCAGCATTTT